This T cell receptor beta chain stems from a study of blood T cell repertoires in COVID-19 (dated by TCRdb to about 2020). Broadly, across the study: Samples covering the acute and convalescent phases of COVID-19 were provided by collaborators in the United States, Italy and Spain. The material from the prospective study consisted of cDNA or gDNA derived from T cells, B-cell-depleted T cells, or PBMCs. Subjects who had been exposed to COVID-19, were actively infected with it, or had recovered from it provided the deeply sampled blood TCRbeta repertoires that made up the dataset. The repertoires were made available in a free public database intended to serve as a resource for research on the immune response to SARS-CoV-2. Samples came from the ongoing ImmuneRACE study (first 160 participants) plus 1,254 subjects from 6 global collaborators. The sample metadata nearly always contained a de-identified subject ID, COVID-19 status, age in years and sex. Where HLA class I and class II types were available, the types were taken from metadata supplied by the sample provider, not from assay-based typing. General study outcomes and caveats: Clinical and demographic metadata were provided uncurated, with the amount varying by source and participant.

Whole blood was collected in K2EDTA tubes by collaborating institutions according to the institutions' own protocols. For TCRbeta analysis, collaborators shipped samples in one of three forms: frozen whole blood, isolated PBMCs, or DNA extracted from either of those sample types. The immunoSEQ Assay, a bias-controlled multiplex PCR, was used to amplify TCRbeta CDR3 regions from genomic DNA. The study's processing was this. The number of nucleated cells in each sample was estimated by amplification of reference gene primers within the assay. Sequence reads were collapsed and filtered to measure the absolute abundance of every unique TCRbeta CDR3 rearrangement. Productive Simpson clonality was computed per sample as the square root of Simpson's diversity index over productive rearrangements. Not all clones reach the TCRdb copy of this immuneACCESS table, which keeps in-frame sequences only. Checked studies attribute under half of the gap to unresolved V genes and leave the rest unexplained. The DNA was the basis for D and trimming; V, J and clone size are from that table. The sample table holds around 50,000 clones, of which 82% were seen once. The ten largest clones capture more than 8% of the sample.

Points on this clone: Its antigen specificity is not known. Base qualities were left out, and no much larger clone turns up one base away.

This receptor was taken from an elderly woman with acute or convalescent COVID-19. The sample taken for sequencing was peripheral blood.

For the CDR3, the sequence is CASSDSRPSTDTQYF. The bases read TGCGCCAGCAGTGATAGCCGCCCTAGCACAGATACGCAGTATTTT. The chain was built from TRBV10-1 and TRBJ2-3; the D gene is not confidently resolved. As encoded in the germline V gene (reference sequence), CDR1 is WNHNN while CDR2 is SYGVQD. The CDR3, cysteine through phenylalanine, is 15 amino acids long. CDR3 DNA only is kept here, 45 bases in frame from base 1. V is reduced by 3 bases and J by 0 bases, leaving a spacing of 10 bases between them.